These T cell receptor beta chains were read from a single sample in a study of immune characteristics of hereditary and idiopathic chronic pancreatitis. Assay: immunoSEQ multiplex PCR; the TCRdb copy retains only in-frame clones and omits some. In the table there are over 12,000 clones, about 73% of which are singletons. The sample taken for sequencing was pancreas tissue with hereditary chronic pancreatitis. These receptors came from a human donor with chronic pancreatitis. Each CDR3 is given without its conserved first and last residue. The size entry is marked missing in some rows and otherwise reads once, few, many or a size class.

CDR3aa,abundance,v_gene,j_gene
ASSSSRSGNTIY,.,TRBV19,TRBJ1-3
ASSIYTGGIGTYSNQPQH,once,TRBV19,TRBJ1-5
ASSLGTGGNSPLH,few,TRBV5-4,TRBJ1-6
ASSLGTRDYEQY,.,TRBV28,TRBJ2-7
SVEEDREEAF,once,TRBV29-1,TRBJ1-1
ASSRTDTQY,.,TRBV27,TRBJ2-3
ASSRAGGIEKLF,.,TRBV2,TRBJ1-4
ASSLGTSGRYNEQF,.,TRBV5-6,TRBJ2-1
ATSGDRTEAF,few,TRBV24-1,TRBJ1-1
ASSLVGTSGQY,.,TRBV7-2,TRBJ2-3
ASSPRGAGLSSPLH,.,TRBV2,TRBJ1-6
ASSSTSSGANVLT,.,TRBV28,TRBJ2-6
ASSQVKDYNEQF,.,TRBV4-2,TRBJ2-1
ASSGWGQLTNEKLF,.,TRBV2,TRBJ1-4
AWSGDSAGGPYEQY,few,TRBV30,TRBJ2-7
ASSTYSGNTIY,few,TRBV6-5,TRBJ1-3
ATSDRAGATYNEQF,.,TRBV24-1,TRBJ2-1
AWGELAATYNEQF,.,TRBV30,TRBJ2-1
ASSQRDRGSSYEQY,.,TRBV3-1/TRBV3-2,TRBJ2-7
ASSLAGLAGPLEQY,.,TRBV5-1,TRBJ2-3
ASTPRRGAREKLF,medium-sized,TRBV6-5,TRBJ1-4
ASSPAATGTYGYT,.,TRBV18,TRBJ1-2